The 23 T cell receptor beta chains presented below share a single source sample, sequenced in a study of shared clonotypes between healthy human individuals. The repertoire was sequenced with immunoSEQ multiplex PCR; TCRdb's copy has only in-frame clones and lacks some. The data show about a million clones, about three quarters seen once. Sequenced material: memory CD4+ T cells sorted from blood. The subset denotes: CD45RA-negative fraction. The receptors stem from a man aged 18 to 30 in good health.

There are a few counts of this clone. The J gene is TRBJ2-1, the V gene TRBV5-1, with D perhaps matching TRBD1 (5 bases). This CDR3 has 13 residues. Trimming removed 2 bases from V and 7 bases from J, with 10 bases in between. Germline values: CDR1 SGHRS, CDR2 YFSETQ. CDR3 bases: TGCGCCAGCAGCTTTCAGGGAATGAATGAGCAGTTCTTC. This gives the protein CASSFQGMNEQFF.

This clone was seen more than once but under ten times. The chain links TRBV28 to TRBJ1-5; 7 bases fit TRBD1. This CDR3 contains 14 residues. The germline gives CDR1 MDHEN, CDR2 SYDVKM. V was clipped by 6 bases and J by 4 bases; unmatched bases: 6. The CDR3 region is CASRGDSQNQPQHF. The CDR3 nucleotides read TGTGCCAGCAGGGGGGACAGCCAAAATCAGCCCCAGCATTTT. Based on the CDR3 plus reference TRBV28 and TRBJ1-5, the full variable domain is DVKVTQSSRYLVKRTGEKVFLECVQDMDHENMFWYRQDPGLGLRLIYFSYDVKMKEKGDIPEGYSVSREKKERFSLILESASTNQTSMYLCASRGDSQNQPQHFGDGTRLSIL.

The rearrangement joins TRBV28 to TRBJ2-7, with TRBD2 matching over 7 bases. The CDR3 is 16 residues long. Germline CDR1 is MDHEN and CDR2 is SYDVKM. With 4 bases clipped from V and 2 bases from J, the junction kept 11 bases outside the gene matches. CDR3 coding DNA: TGTGCCAGCAGTTCCGTCGGGAGCGGGAATCCCTACGAGCAGTACTTC. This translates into CASSSVGSGNPYEQYF.

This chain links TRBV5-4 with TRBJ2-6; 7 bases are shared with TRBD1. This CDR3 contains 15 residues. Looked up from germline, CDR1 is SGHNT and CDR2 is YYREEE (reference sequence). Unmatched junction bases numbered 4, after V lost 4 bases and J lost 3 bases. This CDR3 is CASSMTGFGANVLTF. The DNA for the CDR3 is TGTGCCAGCAGCATGACAGGGTTTGGGGCCAACGTCCTGACTTTC.

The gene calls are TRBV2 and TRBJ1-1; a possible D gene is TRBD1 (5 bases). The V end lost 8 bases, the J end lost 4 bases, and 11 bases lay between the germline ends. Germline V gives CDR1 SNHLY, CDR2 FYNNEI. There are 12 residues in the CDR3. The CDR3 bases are TGTGCCAGCGCAGGGTTTCCCACTGAAGCTTTCTTT. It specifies CASAGFPTEAFF.

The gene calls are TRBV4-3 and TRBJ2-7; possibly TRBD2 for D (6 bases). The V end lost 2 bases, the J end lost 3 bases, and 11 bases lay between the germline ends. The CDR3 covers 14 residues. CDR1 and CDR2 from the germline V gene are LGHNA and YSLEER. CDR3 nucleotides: TGCGCCAGCAGCCAACAAACTAGCAGCTACGAGCAGTACTTC. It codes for CASSQQTSSYEQYF.

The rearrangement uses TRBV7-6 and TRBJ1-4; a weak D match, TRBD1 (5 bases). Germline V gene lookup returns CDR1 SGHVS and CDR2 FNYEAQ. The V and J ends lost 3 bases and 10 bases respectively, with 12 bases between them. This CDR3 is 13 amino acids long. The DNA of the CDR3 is TGTGCCAGCAGCTTGGGACCCTCCGGAAAACTGTTTTTT. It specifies CASSLGPSGKLFF. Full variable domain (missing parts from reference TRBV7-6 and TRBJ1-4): GAGVSQSPRYKVTKRGQDVALRCDPISGHVSLYWYRQALGQGPEFLTYFNYEAQQDKSGLPNDRFSAERPEGSISTLTIQRTEQRDSAMYRCASSLGPSGKLFFGSGTQLSVL.

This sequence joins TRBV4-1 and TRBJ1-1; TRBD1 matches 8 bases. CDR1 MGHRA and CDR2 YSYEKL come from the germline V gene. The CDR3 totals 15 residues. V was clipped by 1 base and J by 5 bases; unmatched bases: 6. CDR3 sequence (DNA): TGCGCCAGCAGCCAAGGGCGGGGACAGGAAACTGAAGCTTTCTTT. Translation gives CASSQGRGQETEAFF.

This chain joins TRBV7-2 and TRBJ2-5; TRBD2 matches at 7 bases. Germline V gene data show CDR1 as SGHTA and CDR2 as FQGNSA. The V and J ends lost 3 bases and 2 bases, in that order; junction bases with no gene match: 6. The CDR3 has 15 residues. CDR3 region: CASSFGGGVQETQYF. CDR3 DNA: TGTGCCAGCAGCTTCGGGGGAGGGGTTCAAGAGACCCAGTACTTC.

In DNA, the CDR3 is TGCGCCAGCAGCGCGACAGGGTCAACTAATGAAAAACTGTTTTTT. This translates into CASSATGSTNEKLFF. The chain uses TRBV5-1 and TRBJ1-4; 7 bases line up with TRBD1. This CDR3 is 15 amino acids long. Looked up from germline, CDR1 is SGHRS and CDR2 is YFSETQ. V shed 4 bases and J 0 bases; nucleotides not matched to a gene: 3.

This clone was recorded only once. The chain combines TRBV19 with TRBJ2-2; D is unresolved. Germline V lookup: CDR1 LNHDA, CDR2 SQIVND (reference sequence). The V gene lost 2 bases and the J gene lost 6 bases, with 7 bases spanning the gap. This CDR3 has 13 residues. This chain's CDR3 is CASSIIIPGELFF. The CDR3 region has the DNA TGTGCCAGTAGTATAATAATACCCGGGGAGCTGTTTTTT.

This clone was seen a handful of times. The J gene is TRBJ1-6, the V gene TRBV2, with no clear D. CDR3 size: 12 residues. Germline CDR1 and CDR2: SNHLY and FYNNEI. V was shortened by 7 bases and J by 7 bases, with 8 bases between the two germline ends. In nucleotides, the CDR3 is TGTGCCAGCACCCCGGGGAATTCACCCCTCCACTTT. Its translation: CASTPGNSPLHF.

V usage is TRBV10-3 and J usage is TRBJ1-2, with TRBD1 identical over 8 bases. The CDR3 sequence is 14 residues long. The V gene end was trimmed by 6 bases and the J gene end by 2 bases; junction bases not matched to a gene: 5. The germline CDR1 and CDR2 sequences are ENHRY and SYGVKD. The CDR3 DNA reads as TGTGCCATCAGGGCTCAGGGGGCAAACTATGGCTACACCTTC. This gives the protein CAIRAQGANYGYTF.

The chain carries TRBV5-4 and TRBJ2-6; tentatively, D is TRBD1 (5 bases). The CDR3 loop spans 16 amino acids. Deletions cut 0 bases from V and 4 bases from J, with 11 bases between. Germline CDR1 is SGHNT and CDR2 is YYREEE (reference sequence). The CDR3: CASSLDQGTGANVLTF. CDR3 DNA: TGTGCCAGCAGCTTGGACCAGGGTACGGGGGCCAACGTCCTGACTTTC.

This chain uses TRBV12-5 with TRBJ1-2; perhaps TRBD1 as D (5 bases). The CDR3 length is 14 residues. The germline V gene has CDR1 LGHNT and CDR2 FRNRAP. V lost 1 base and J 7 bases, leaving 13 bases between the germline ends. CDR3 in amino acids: CASGLEPGPGGYTF. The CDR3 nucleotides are TGTGCTAGTGGTTTGGAGCCGGGGCCGGGTGGCTACACCTTC.

In nucleotides, the CDR3 is TGTGCCAGCCCCGGGGCAGGGAACACTGAAGCTTTCTTT. Translating gives CASPGAGNTEAFF. The chain combines TRBV28 with TRBJ1-1, with D perhaps matching TRBD1 (5 bases). Germline V gene lookup returns CDR1 MDHEN and CDR2 SYDVKM. Trimming cost V 8 bases and J 1 base, with 11 bases left between them. This CDR3 is 13 amino acids long. Combining the CDR3 with reference TRBV28 and TRBJ1-1 gives the whole variable domain DVKVTQSSRYLVKRTGEKVFLECVQDMDHENMFWYRQDPGLGLRLIYFSYDVKMKEKGDIPEGYSVSREKKERFSLILESASTNQTSMYLCASPGAGNTEAFFGQGTRLTVV.

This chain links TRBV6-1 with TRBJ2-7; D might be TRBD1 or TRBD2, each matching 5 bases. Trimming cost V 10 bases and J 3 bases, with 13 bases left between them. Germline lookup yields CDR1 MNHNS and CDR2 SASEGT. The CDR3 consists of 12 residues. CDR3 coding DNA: TGTGCCACCAGGGAGAAGGGCTACGAGCAGTACTTC. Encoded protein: CATREKGYEQYF.

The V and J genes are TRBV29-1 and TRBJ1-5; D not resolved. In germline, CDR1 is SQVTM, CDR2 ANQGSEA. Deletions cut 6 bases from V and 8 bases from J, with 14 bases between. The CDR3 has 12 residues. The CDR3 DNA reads TGCAGCGTGGCAGGACCGGGAGAGCCCCAGCATTTT. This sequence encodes CSVAGPGEPQHF. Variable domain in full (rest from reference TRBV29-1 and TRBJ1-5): SAVISQKPSRDICQRGTSLTIQCQVDSQVTMMFWYRQQPGQSLTLIATANQGSEATYESGFVIDKFPISRPNLTFSTLTVSNMSPEDSSIYLCSVAGPGEPQHFGDGTRLSIL.

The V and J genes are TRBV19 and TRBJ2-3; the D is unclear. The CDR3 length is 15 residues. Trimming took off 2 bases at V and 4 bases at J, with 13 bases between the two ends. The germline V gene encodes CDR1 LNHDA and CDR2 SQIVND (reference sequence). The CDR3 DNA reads TGTGCCAGTAGTATAAGGACGGTGCAATCAGATACGCAGTATTTT. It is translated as CASSIRTVQSDTQYF.

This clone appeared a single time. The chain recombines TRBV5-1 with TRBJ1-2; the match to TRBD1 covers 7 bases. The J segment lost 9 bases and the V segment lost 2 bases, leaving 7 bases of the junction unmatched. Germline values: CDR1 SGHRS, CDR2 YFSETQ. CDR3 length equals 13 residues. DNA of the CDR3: TGCGCCAGCAGCTTCTCGGACAGGTCCCGCTACACCTTC. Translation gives CASSFSDRSRYTF.

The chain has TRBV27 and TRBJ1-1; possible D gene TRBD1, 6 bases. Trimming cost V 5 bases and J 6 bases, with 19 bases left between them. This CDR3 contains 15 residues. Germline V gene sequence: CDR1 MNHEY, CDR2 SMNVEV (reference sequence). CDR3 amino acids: CASSPQGPAYAEAFF. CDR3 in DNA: TGTGCCAGCAGTCCACAGGGCCCGGCCTACGCTGAAGCTTTCTTT.

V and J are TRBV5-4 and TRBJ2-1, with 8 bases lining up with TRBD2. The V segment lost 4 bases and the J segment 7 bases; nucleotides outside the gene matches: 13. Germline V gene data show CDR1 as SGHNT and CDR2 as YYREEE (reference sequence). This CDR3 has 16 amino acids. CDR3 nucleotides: TGTGCCAGCAGCCCACGGAGCGGGAGTGGGGGTAATGAGCAGTTCTTC. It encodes CASSPRSGSGGNEQFF.

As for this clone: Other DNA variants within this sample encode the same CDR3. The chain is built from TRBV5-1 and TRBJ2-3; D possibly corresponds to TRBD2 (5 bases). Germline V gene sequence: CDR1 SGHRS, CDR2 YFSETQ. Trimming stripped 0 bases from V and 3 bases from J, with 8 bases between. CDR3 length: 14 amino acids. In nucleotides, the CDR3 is TGCGCCAGCAGCTTGGGGGAGTCGACAGATACGCAGTATTTT. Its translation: CASSLGESTDTQYF. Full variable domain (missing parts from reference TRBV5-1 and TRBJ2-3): KAGVTQTPRYLIKTRGQQVTLSCSPISGHRSVSWYQQTPGQGLQFLFEYFSETQRNKGNFPGRFSGRQFSNSRSEMNVSTLELGDSALYLCASSLGESTDTQYFGPGTRLTVL.